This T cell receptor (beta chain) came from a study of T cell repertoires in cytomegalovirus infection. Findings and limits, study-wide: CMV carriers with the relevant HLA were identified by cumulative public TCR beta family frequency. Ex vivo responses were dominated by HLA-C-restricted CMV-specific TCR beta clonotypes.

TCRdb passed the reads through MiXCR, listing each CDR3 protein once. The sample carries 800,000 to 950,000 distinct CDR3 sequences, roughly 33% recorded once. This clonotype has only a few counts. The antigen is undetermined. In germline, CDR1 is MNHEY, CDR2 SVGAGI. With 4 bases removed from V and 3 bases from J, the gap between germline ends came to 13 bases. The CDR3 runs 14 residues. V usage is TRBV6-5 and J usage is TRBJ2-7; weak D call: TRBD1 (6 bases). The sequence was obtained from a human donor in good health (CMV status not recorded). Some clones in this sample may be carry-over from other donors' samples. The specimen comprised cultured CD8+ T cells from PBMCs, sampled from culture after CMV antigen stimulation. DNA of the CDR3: TGTGCCAGCAGTTTGACAGGTCGGGGCTACGAGCAGTACGTC. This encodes CASSLTGRGYEQYV.